These 27 T cell receptor beta chains were all obtained from the same sample, sequenced in a study of T cells in Graves' hyperthyroidism and ophthalmopathy. Amplification of TCR beta CDR3 regions was performed using RNA transcripts as template. HTBI primers were the set used in a first-round RT-PCR of the TCR CDR3. TCRdb reanalysed the multiplex PCR reads using MiXCR and keeps one entry per CDR3 protein. This sample has some 380,000 distinct CDR3 sequences; roughly 12% occur once, and the top ten carry around 20%. Sequenced material: blood. The receptors derive from a man aged 25-45 years with Graves' hyperthyroidism that later progressed to Graves' ophthalmopathy.

The rearrangement joins TRBV10-3 to TRBJ2-7, with TRBD1 as a possible D gene (5 bases). Trimming removed 6 bases from V and 2 bases from J, with 8 bases in between. The CDR3 length is 12 residues. Germline assignment: CDR1 ENHRY and CDR2 SYGVKD. This chain's CDR3 is CAIRDTAYEQYF. CDR3 nucleotides: TGTGCCATCAGGGACACAGCCTACGAGCAGTACTTC.

This clonotype was seen ten or more times. The chain employs TRBV7-9 and TRBJ2-5, with D unclear. The CDR3 is made up of 15 amino acids. Germline V gene data show CDR1 as SEHNR and CDR2 as FQNEAQ (reference sequence). V lost 2 bases, J lost 2 bases, and 12 bases lay in between. CDR3 sequence reads: CASSLLVGIQETQYF. The CDR3 nucleotides read TGTGCCAGCAGCTTATTGGTGGGGATTCAAGAGACCCAGTACTTC.

V is TRBV6-2 or TRBV6-3 and J is TRBJ2-7; D perhaps matches TRBD1 (6 bases). This CDR3 spans 12 amino acids. Looked up from germline, CDR1 is MNHEY and CDR2 is SVGEGT. Trimming took 6 bases from V and 4 from J, leaving 10 bases between them. The CDR3 loop reads CASRTTGYEQYF. The CDR3 bases are TGTGCCAGCAGAACCACAGGGTACGAGCAGTACTTC.

This clonotype was observed at least ten times. The chain employs TRBV5-1 and TRBJ2-3, with TRBD1 matching over 8 bases. Germline-derived CDR1 and CDR2 are SGHRS and YFSETQ. Trimming took 3 bases from V and 7 from J; bases not matched to a gene: 25. The length of the CDR3 is 20 residues. The CDR3: CASSCLDRGRDVPSFYTQYF. The CDR3 DNA reads TGCGCCAGCAGCTGCCTCGACAGGGGACGGGATGTACCATCATTCTATACGCAGTATTTT.

The table lists this clonotype with many counts. This chain uses TRBV28 with TRBJ2-7, with D hard to call. Trimming left V 0 bases short and J 7 bases short, with 13 bases between. The CDR3 sequence is 14 residues long. CDR1 and CDR2 (germline): MDHEN, SYDVKM. The CDR3 sequence is CASSLWLQVQEQYF. The DNA for the CDR3 is TGTGCCAGCAGTTTATGGCTTCAGGTCCAAGAGCAGTACTTC.

The sample holds many counts of this clonotype. This chain uses TRBV2 with TRBJ2-5; a weak D match, TRBD1 (7 bases). The CDR3 has 14 amino acids. V was cut by 6 bases and J by 5 bases, with 16 bases left in between. Germline V gene data show CDR1 as SNHLY and CDR2 as FYNNEI. The CDR3 spells CASRRQGGYETQYF. Here the CDR3 DNA reads TGTGCCAGCAGACGTCAGGGGGGTTACGAGACCCAGTACTTC.

In the case of this clonotype: A read error may produce the germline difference seen at one junction end. The chain is built from TRBV5-5 and TRBJ1-4; D is unresolved. There are 15 residues in the CDR3. Germline CDR1 reads SGHKS; CDR2 reads YYEKEE (reference sequence). The CDR3: CASRLDWQLNEELFF. Written as DNA, the CDR3 is TGTGCCAGCCGCTTGGATTGGCAGCTTAATGAAGAACTGTTTTTT.

This clonotype was seen many times. The chain joins TRBV7-9 to TRBJ1-2; D uncertain. This CDR3 is 15 amino acids long. The V end was cut by 3 bases, the J end by 3 bases, with 14 bases between. Germline CDR1 reads SEHNR; CDR2 reads FQNEAQ (reference sequence). The CDR3 DNA sequence: TGTGCCAGCAGCTTGGAGGAGGGCCCGTACTATGGCTACACCTTC. Encoded protein: CASSLEEGPYYGYTF.

Many counts were recorded for this clonotype. This rearrangement joins TRBV27 to TRBJ1-1; maybe TRBD1 (5 bases). CDR1 is MNHEY and CDR2 is SMNVEV in the germline V gene (reference sequence). This CDR3 is 13 amino acids long. V was trimmed by 5 bases and J by 3 bases, leaving 10 bases between them. The DNA for the CDR3 is TGTGCCAGCAGTGTTAAAGGGGACACTGAAGCTTTCTTT. Translating it yields CASSVKGDTEAFF.

This clonotype was seen a few times. The chain combines TRBV5-1 with TRBJ1-1, with D unclear. This CDR3 spans 14 amino acids. CDR1 and CDR2 from the germline V gene are SGHRS and YFSETQ. Trimming left V 4 bases short and J 4 bases short, with 14 bases between. The CDR3 coding sequence is TGCGCCAGCAGCGCAACCATTGGGAGCACTGAAGCTTTCTTT. Its translation is CASSATIGSTEAFF.

This clonotype was observed many times. The chain employs TRBV7-9 and TRBJ2-1; 7 nucleotides line up with TRBD1. Trimming took 5 bases from V and 0 from J; bases not matched to a gene: 4. Germline V gives CDR1 SEHNR, CDR2 FQNEAQ (reference sequence). CDR3 length: 15 amino acids. CDR3 protein: CASSQRDSSYNEQFF. CDR3 in DNA: TGTGCCAGCAGCCAACGGGACAGCTCCTACAATGAGCAGTTCTTC.

The chain combines TRBV13 with TRBJ1-3, with D perhaps TRBD1 (5 bases). The germline V and J ends were trimmed by 2 bases and 0 bases, with 20 bases remaining between them. The germline V gene encodes CDR1 PRHDT and CDR2 FYEKMQ (reference sequence). The CDR3 covers 19 residues. The DNA of the CDR3 is TGTGCCAGCAGCTTAAATGGGGACTTCTCACTCAGCTCTGGAAACACCATATATTTT. It translates to CASSLNGDFSLSSGNTIYF.

This clonotype showed up many times. The chain recombines TRBV6-2 or TRBV6-3 with TRBJ2-7; 7 bases agree with TRBD1. Germline V gene data show CDR1 as MNHEY and CDR2 as SVGEGT. Germline trimming cut 2 bases from V and 0 bases from J; bases unmatched to any gene: 7. The CDR3 runs 16 residues. CDR3 nucleotide sequence: TGTGCCAGCAGTTACCAGAGGGGGCCTTCCTCCTACGAGCAGTACTTC. Amino acids: CASSYQRGPSSYEQYF.

In DNA, the CDR3 is TGTGCCAGCAGCTTAGGGACAGCCTCTCCCGGGCCCACCGGGGAGCTGTTTTTT. Translated, it gives CASSLGTASPGPTGELFF. The V and J genes are TRBV7-6 and TRBJ2-2; D may be TRBD1 (6 bases). The germline V gene has CDR1 SGHVS and CDR2 FNYEAQ. V was shortened by 1 base and J by 4 bases, with 19 bases between the two germline ends. The CDR3 loop spans 18 amino acids. The full variable domain, rest sourced from reference TRBV7-6 and TRBJ2-2, is GAGVSQSPRYKVTKRGQDVALRCDPISGHVSLYWYRQALGQGPEFLTYFNYEAQQDKSGLPNDRFSAERPEGSISTLTIQRTEQRDSAMYRCASSLGTASPGPTGELFFGEGSRLTVL.

This chain uses TRBV27 with TRBJ2-1, with 11 bases matching TRBD2. Germline assignment: CDR1 MNHEY and CDR2 SMNVEV (reference sequence). The CDR3 runs 13 residues. Germline trimming cut 6 bases from V and 10 bases from J; bases unmatched to any gene: 5. The CDR3 is CASRLAGASEQFF. The DNA of the CDR3 is TGTGCCAGCAGACTAGCGGGGGCGTCCGAGCAGTTCTTC.

This clonotype was counted between two and nine times. The chain combines TRBV24-1 with TRBJ2-1; 9 bases are shared with TRBD2. The germline gives CDR1 KGHDR, CDR2 SFDVKD. Trimming removed 1 base from V and 2 bases from J; junction bases left unmatched: 5. The CDR3 sequence is 17 residues long. The CDR3 is CATSDFPAGGTYNEQFF. CDR3 sequence (DNA): TGTGCCACCAGTGATTTTCCAGCGGGGGGAACCTACAATGAGCAGTTCTTC.

This clonotype was seen repeatedly, ten times or more. This sequence joins TRBV18 and TRBJ2-1; D is unresolved. Between the trimmed V and J ends, which lost 2 bases and 9 bases, there was a span of 8 bases. CDR1 and CDR2 from the germline V gene are KGHSH and LQKENI. The CDR3 runs to 12 residues. CDR3 nucleotide sequence: TGTGCCAGCTCACCAAGCGTTTTTGAGCAGTTCTTC. Protein sequence: CASSPSVFEQFF.

This clonotype came up many times. The gene calls are TRBV20-1 and TRBJ2-7; TRBD2 might be the D (6 bases). This CDR3 region has 12 residues. Germline V gene sequence: CDR1 DFQATT, CDR2 SNEGSKA (reference sequence). V shed 6 bases and J shed 1 base, with 10 bases lying between them. CDR3 residues: CSASGTSYEQYF. The CDR3 DNA is TGCAGTGCGTCCGGGACTTCCTACGAGCAGTACTTC.

Only a few counts were recorded for this clonotype. The chain recombines TRBV6-1 with TRBJ2-7; perhaps TRBD1 as D (5 bases). The V end lost 2 bases, the J end lost 0 bases, and 11 bases lay between the germline ends. This CDR3 comprises 15 residues. CDR1 is MNHNS, CDR2 SASEGT, per germline. The CDR3 region is CASSESPRDSYEQYF. The CDR3 DNA reads as TGTGCCAGCAGTGAATCCCCCAGGGACTCCTACGAGCAGTACTTC.

The sample holds many counts of this clonotype. The V gene is TRBV11-2, the J gene TRBJ2-3, with D possibly being TRBD1 (5 bases). V was trimmed by 4 bases and J by 4 bases, leaving 12 bases between them. The CDR3 has 14 amino acids. Germline assignment: CDR1 SGHAT and CDR2 FQNNGV. DNA for the CDR3: TGTGCCAGCAGCTCCCCCAGGGTGGCAGATACGCAGTATTTT. It encodes CASSSPRVADTQYF.

At least ten counts were recorded for this clonotype. V is TRBV2 and J is TRBJ2-7; possibly TRBD1 for D (6 bases). Germline values: CDR1 SNHLY, CDR2 FYNNEI. CDR3 length equals 13 residues. V shed 4 bases and J shed 2 bases, with 9 bases lying between them. The CDR3 spells CASSGQVPYEQYF. Written as DNA, the CDR3 is TGTGCCAGCAGTGGACAGGTACCCTACGAGCAGTACTTC.

This clonotype was detected only a few times. The chain is built from TRBV20-1 and TRBJ1-4, with D unresolved. This CDR3 spans 12 amino acids. Trimming pared 1 base from V and 5 bases from J, leaving 5 bases between. Germline CDR1 is DFQATT and CDR2 is SNEGSKA (reference sequence). The CDR3 protein is CSARVQNEKLFF. Written as DNA, the CDR3 is TGCAGTGCTAGAGTCCAAAATGAAAAACTGTTTTTT.

This clonotype was counted ten times or more. The CDR3 nucleotides are TGTGCCAGCAGTGAATTGCCAGGGAAGATCTACGAGCAGTACTTC. Translating gives CASSELPGKIYEQYF. This chain connects TRBV6-1 to TRBJ2-7, with D perhaps TRBD1 (5 bases). Per the germline V gene, CDR1 is MNHNS and CDR2 is SASEGT. The CDR3 runs to 15 residues. Deletions cut 2 bases from V and 3 bases from J, with 14 bases between.

This clonotype occurred many times. This sequence joins TRBV27 and TRBJ2-5; D may be TRBD2 (5 bases). Between the trimmed V and J ends, which lost 2 bases and 6 bases, there was a span of 13 bases. CDR1 MNHEY and CDR2 SMNVEV come from the germline V gene (reference sequence). The CDR3 length is 14 residues. Here the CDR3 reads CASSLNGGGKTQYF. The CDR3 nucleotides are TGTGCCAGCAGTTTAAATGGAGGCGGAAAGACCCAGTACTTC.

This clonotype occurred many times. V gene TRBV12-3 or TRBV12-4 combines with J gene TRBJ1-4, with 7 positions matching TRBD1. J was trimmed by 8 bases and V by 8 bases; bases with no gene match: 8. The CDR3 spans 13 residues. The CDR3 bases are TGTGCCAGCTCGACAGGGCAGGGAGAAAAACTGTTTTTT. Amino acids: CASSTGQGEKLFF.

The chain recombines TRBV5-6 with TRBJ2-1; 7 positions match TRBD2. This CDR3 is built from 15 residues. Per germline, CDR1 SGHDT and CDR2 YYEEEE. J gave up 1 base and V 4 bases, and 5 bases lay outside the gene matches. The CDR3 loop is CASSRTSWSYNEQFF. CDR3 coding DNA: TGTGCCAGCAGCCGGACTAGTTGGTCCTACAATGAGCAGTTCTTC. The full variable domain, in which reference TRBV5-6 and TRBJ2-1 provide the parts outside the CDR3, is DAGVTQSPTHLIKTRGQQVTLRCSPKSGHDTVSWYQQALGQGPQFIFQYYEEEERQRGNFPDRFSGHQFPNYSSELNVNALLLGDSALYLCASSRTSWSYNEQFFGPGTRLTVL.

The chain combines TRBV29-1 with TRBJ2-2, with D perhaps TRBD1 (5 bases). The CDR3 is 13 residues long. Germline CDR1 SQVTM, CDR2 ANQGSEA. Deletions cut 5 bases from V and 1 base from J, with 8 bases between. CDR3 region: CSVSRENTGELFF. The CDR3 nucleotides are TGCAGCGTTAGCAGGGAGAACACCGGGGAGCTGTTTTTT.